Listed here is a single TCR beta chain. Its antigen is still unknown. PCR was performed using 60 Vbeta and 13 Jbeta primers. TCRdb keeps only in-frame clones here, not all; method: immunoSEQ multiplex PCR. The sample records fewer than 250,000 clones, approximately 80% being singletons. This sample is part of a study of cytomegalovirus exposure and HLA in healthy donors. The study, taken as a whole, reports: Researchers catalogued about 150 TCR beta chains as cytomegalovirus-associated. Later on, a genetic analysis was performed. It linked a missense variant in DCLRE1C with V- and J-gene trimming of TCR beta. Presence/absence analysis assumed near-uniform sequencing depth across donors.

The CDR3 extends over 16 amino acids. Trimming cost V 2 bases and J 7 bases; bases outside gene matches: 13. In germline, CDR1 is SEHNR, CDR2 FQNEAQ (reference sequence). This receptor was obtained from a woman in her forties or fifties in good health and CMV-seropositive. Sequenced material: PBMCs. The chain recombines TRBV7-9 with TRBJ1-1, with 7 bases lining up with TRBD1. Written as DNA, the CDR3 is TGTGCCAGCAGCTTATACTATGGGACAGATAAGGTTGAAGCTTTCTTT. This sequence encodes CASSLYYGTDKVEAFF.